Described below is a single TCR beta chain sequence and its context. This receptor's antigen is unknown. No much larger clone is present one base from it, and per-base qualities are unavailable. The method behind the library was the immunoSEQ multiplex PCR assay. Concerning the study's data processing: A statistical classification framework was built for diagnosing cytomegalovirus status from the catalog of TCR beta chain sequences. TCRdb mirrors the immuneACCESS table, restricted to in-frame sequences. Some clones are absent from its copies; in checked studies, under half trace to an unresolved V gene, and the reason for the others is unknown. V, J and clone size are taken as reported in that table, and D and trimming were inferred from the DNA itself. The sample table lists approximately 170,000 clones, 85% of them with a count of one. More than 15% of the sample rests with the top ten. This specimen belongs to a study of cytomegalovirus exposure and HLA in healthy donors (dated by TCRdb to about 2017). About the study as a whole: A later analysis indicated that the 95 to 150 validation repertoires were generated on the platform also employed for the roughly 720 repertoires of the first cohort. The aim of the study was to test whether cataloging public T cell receptors could identify signatures of past pathogen exposure. In addition to the first cohort of several hundred subjects, a separate validation cohort of 120 different subjects was used. The study combined high-throughput TCR immunosequencing, statistical association of individual TCRs with disease status, and machine learning to predict cytomegalovirus infection status. On the study overall, not on this receptor specifically: The validation cohort had no HLA typing available for a later analysis, so co-occurrence within that cohort was assessed over all 130 or so repertoires. Subsequent analysis determined that TCRs grouped into clusters in the first cohort also showed a tendency toward co-occurrence across the roughly 130 validation repertoires, and about 93% of cluster scores exceeded 0. Across donors, most TCR sequences were observed very rarely, whereas some public TCRs were present in many individuals. The classifier was reported to diagnose cytomegalovirus status with high specificity and sensitivity in both the original cohort and the validation cohort. Three of the identified cytomegalovirus-associated TCR beta chains were confirmed in vitro to be specific for cytomegalovirus antigens. The study listed 164 TCR beta chains as associated with cytomegalovirus. The authors suggested that the approach could potentially be generalized to other disease states and immunological phenotypes.

From cysteine to phenylalanine, the CDR3 is 17 amino acids long. CDR3 DNA only is kept here, 51 bases in frame from base 1. The CDR1 and CDR2 encoded by the germline V gene (reference sequence) are SEHNR and FQNEAQ. Ends trimmed: V by 4 bases, J by 6 bases; bases unmatched to a gene: 12. Separate from the roughly 700-subject first cohort, the validation cohort of 120 subjects was the group to which the donors belonged. The source is a man younger than 35 in good health and CMV-seropositive. Sequencing used PBMCs. Recombination joined TRBV7-9 with TRBJ2-3; 11 nucleotides in the junction match TRBD2. The CDR3 sequence is CASSSPTSGRGMDTQYF. The nucleotide sequence is TGTGCCAGCAGCTCTCCTACTAGCGGGAGAGGGATGGATACGCAGTATTTT.